This TCR beta chain stems from a study of T cells after yellow fever vaccination. V was trimmed by 1 base and J by 2 bases, leaving 9 bases between them. The CDR3 is made up of 15 amino acids. Germline V gene data show CDR1 as MNHEY and CDR2 as SMNVEV (reference sequence). The authors made TCR cDNA by 5'RACE template switching, adding a universal primer site and UMIs. Via MiXCR, TCRdb re-called the 5' RACE reads, giving one row per CDR3 protein. The repertoire holds some 500,000 distinct CDR3 sequences, with about 14% as singletons. A word on this clonotype: Its matching antigen is unknown.

Notes on the study in general: The secondary T-cell response peaked on day 5, not day 15, but was weaker.

The rearrangement joins TRBV27 to TRBJ2-1, with D possibly matching TRBD2 (5 bases). The material sequenced was PBMCs, taken on the day of the yellow fever booster vaccination. The sequence was collected from a man aged 25 to 40 who received the YFV17D yellow fever vaccine. The CDR3: CASSLYSDTYNEQFF. The CDR3 nucleotides are TGTGCCAGCAGTTTATATAGCGACACCTACAATGAGCAGTTCTTC.